Shown below are 10 T cell receptor beta chains from a single sample sequenced in a study of T cells in Graves' hyperthyroidism and ophthalmopathy. Amplified TCR beta CDR3 regions derived from RNA transcripts. A first-round RT-PCR of the TCR CDR3 used the HTBI primer set. TCRdb used MiXCR to reprocess the multiplex PCR reads, holding one entry per CDR3 protein. Of roughly 600,000 distinct CDR3 sequences in the sample, about 15% are singletons; the top ten hold approximately 13%. The sample was blood. These receptors were obtained from a woman in her forties or fifties with Graves' ophthalmopathy.

This clonotype was observed many times. The chain recombines TRBV7-3 with TRBJ2-3, with TRBD2 matching over 15 bases. Germline CDR1 and CDR2: SGHTA and FQGTGA. J lost 0 bases, V lost 5 bases, and 6 bases had no gene match. The CDR3 has 18 amino acids. Written as DNA, the CDR3 is TGTGCCAGCAGCCCGGGACTAGCGGGAGGAAAAAGCACAGATACGCAGTATTTT. Its translation is CASSPGLAGGKSTDTQYF.

This clonotype was observed a handful of times. This may be a read error: a much more frequent sequence differs by one nucleotide. V gene TRBV5-1 combines with J gene TRBJ2-3, with D perhaps matching TRBD1 or TRBD2 (5 bases each). The CDR3 length is 14 residues. Germline loops: CDR1 SGHRS, CDR2 YFSETQ. CDR3 in amino acids: CACSLGVGTDTQYF. In DNA, the CDR3 is TGCGCCTGCAGCTTGGGGGTAGGCACAGATACGCAGTATTTT.

Turning to this clonotype: Germline is not matched at one junction end, which may reflect a read error. V and J are TRBV20-1 and TRBJ2-5, with D perhaps TRBD2 (5 bases). The CDR3 spans 15 residues. Germline values: CDR1 DFQATT, CDR2 SNEGSKA (reference sequence). The CDR3 spells CSARETGTPKETHYF. The CDR3 coding sequence is TGCAGTGCTAGAGAAACGGGAACCCCTAAAGAGACCCATTACTTC.

Only a few counts were recorded for this clonotype. This rearrangement joins TRBV6-1 to TRBJ2-3; tentatively, D is TRBD1 (6 bases). The CDR3 has 15 amino acids. Looked up from germline, CDR1 is MNHNS and CDR2 is SASEGT. Between the trimmed V and J ends, which lost 5 bases and 2 bases, there was a span of 14 bases. CDR3 DNA sequence: TGTGCCAGCAGTCACCGGACAGTCCCCACAGATACGCAGTATTTT. Amino acid sequence: CASSHRTVPTDTQYF.

J is TRBJ2-3 and V is TRBV10-3, with 8 bases matching TRBD1. With 10 bases clipped from V and 2 bases from J, the junction kept 8 bases outside the gene matches. Germline V gene data show CDR1 as ENHRY and CDR2 as SYGVKD. This CDR3 region has 14 residues. The CDR3 bases are TGTGCCAGCGGACAGGGCCAACACACAGATACGCAGTATTTT. Its translation: CASGQGQHTDTQYF.

This chain uses TRBV5-1 with TRBJ2-3, with D tentatively TRBD2 (7 bases). Germline assignment: CDR1 SGHRS and CDR2 YFSETQ. Trimming cost V 4 bases and J 5 bases, with 17 bases left between them. The CDR3 has 15 amino acids. Here the CDR3 DNA reads TGCGCCAGCAGCCCGGGGGCGGGAGATGGAGATACGCAGTATTTT. Amino acids: CASSPGAGDGDTQYF.

This clonotype was recorded many times. CDR3 loop: CSVEYRATGGTYEQYF. The CDR3 DNA follows: TGCAGCGTTGAGTACAGGGCGACGGGAGGGACCTACGAGCAGTACTTC. The V gene is TRBV29-1, the J gene TRBJ2-7, with 8 nucleotides matching TRBD2. Germline values: CDR1 SQVTM, CDR2 ANQGSEA. The CDR3 is 16 amino acids. After removal of 3 bases from V and 2 bases from J, the junction contained 12 bases not matched to a gene.

This clonotype appeared many times. The chain joins TRBV14 to TRBJ2-1; TRBD2 might be the D (6 bases). Trimming cost V 4 bases and J 3 bases, with 10 bases left between them. The germline V gene has CDR1 SGHDN and CDR2 FVKESK. This CDR3 has 14 amino acids. CDR3 DNA: TGTGCCAGCAGCCGGGACTTCAACTACAATGAGCAGTTCTTC. Its protein is CASSRDFNYNEQFF.

The chain is built from TRBV19 and TRBJ2-4; D may be TRBD2 (6 bases). Trimming shortened V by 9 bases and J by 0 bases, and 15 bases separated the two germline ends. Germline V gene lookup returns CDR1 LNHDA and CDR2 SQIVND (reference sequence). This CDR3 is built from 15 residues. CDR3 coding DNA: TGTGCCAGCTCGGTGCGGGAAGTAGCCAAAAACATTCAGTACTTC. This encodes CASSVREVAKNIQYF.

The table lists this clonotype with a count of one. The chain carries TRBV7-2 and TRBJ2-2; tentative D call: TRBD2 (5 bases). V lost 3 bases, J lost 4 bases, and 12 bases lay in between. CDR3 length: 15 residues. From germline, CDR1 is SGHTA and CDR2 FQGNSA. This chain's CDR3 is CASSLRGLITGELFF. For the CDR3, the DNA is TGTGCCAGCAGCTTGCGCGGGCTTATCACCGGGGAGCTGTTTTTT.